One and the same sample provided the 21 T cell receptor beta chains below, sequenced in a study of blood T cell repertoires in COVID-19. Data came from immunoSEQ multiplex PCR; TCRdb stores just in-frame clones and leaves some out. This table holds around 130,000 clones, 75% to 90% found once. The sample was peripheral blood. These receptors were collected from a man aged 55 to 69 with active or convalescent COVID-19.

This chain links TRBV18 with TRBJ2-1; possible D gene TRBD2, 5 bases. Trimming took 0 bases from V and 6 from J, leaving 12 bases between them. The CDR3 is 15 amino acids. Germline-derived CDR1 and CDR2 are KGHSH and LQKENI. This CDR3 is CASSPPLASANEQFF. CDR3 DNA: TGTGCCAGCTCACCACCTCTAGCCTCGGCCAATGAGCAGTTCTTC.

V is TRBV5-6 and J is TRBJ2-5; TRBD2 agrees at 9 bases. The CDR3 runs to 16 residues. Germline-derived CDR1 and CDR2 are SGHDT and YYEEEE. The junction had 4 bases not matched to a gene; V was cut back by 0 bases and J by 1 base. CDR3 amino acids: CASSLGLAGIQETQYF. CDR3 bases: TGTGCCAGCAGCTTGGGGCTAGCGGGGATCCAAGAGACCCAGTACTTC.

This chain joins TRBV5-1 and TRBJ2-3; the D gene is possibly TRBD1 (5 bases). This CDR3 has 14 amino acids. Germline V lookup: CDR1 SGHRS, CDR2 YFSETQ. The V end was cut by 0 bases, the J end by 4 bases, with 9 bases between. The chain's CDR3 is CASSLGAGSDTQYF. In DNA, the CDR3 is TGCGCCAGCAGCTTGGGGGCAGGGTCAGATACGCAGTATTTT.

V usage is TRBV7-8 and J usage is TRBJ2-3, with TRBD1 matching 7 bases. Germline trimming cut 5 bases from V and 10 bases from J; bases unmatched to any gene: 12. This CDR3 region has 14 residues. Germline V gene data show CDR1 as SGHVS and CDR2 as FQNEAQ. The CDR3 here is CASSHRDRTYPQYF. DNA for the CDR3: TGTGCCAGCAGCCACAGGGACAGAACTTATCCGCAGTATTTT.

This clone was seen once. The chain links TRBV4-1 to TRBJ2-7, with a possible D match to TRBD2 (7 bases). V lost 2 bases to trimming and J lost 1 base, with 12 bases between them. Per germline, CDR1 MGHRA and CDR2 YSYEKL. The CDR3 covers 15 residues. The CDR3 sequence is CASSQRGEGSYEQYF. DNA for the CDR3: TGCGCCAGCAGCCAAAGGGGGGAGGGGTCCTACGAGCAGTACTTC.

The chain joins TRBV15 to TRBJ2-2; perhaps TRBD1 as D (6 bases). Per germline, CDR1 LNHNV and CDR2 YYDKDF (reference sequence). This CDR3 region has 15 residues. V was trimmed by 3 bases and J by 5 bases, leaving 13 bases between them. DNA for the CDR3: TGTGCCACCAGCAGGAACAGGGACGGGACCGGGGAGCTGTTTTTT. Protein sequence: CATSRNRDGTGELFF.

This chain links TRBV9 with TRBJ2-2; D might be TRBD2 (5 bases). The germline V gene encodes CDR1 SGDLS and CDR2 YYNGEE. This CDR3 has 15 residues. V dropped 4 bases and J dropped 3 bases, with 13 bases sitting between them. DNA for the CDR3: TGTGCCAGCAGCCCCGTGGACTTCTACACCGGGGAGCTGTTTTTT. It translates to CASSPVDFYTGELFF.

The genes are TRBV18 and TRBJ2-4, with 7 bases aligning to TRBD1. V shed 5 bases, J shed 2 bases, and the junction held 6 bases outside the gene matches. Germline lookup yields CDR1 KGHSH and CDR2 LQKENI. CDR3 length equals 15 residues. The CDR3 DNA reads TGTGCCAGCTCAGAGGGGGCCGGGTCCAAAAACATTCAGTACTTC. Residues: CASSEGAGSKNIQYF.

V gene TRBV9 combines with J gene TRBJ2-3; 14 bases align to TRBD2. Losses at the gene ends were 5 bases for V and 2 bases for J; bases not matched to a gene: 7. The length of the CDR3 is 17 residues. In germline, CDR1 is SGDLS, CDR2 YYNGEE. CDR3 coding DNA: TGTGCCAGCAGTCGACTAGCGGGAGGGGTCTCCACAGATACGCAGTATTTT. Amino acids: CASSRLAGGVSTDTQYF.

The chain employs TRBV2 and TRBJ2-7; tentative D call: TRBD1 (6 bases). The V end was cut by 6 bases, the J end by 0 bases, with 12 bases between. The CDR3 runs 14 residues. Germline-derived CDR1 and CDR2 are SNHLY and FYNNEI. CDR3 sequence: CASRYRETSYEQYF. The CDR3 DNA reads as TGTGCCAGCAGATACAGGGAGACCTCCTACGAGCAGTACTTC.

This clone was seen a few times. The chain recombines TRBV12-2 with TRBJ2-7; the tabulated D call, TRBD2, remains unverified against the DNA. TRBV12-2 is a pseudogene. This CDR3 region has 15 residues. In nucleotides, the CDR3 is TGTGCAAGTCGCCCTGGACTAGCGGCTTCCTACGAGCAGTACTTC. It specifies CASRPGLAASYEQYF.

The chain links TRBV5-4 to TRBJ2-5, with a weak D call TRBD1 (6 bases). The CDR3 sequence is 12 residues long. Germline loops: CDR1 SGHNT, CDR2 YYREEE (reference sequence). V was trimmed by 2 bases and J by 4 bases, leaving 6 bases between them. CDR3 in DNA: TGTGCCAGCAGCTTCAGGGGAGAGACCCAGTACTTC. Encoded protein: CASSFRGETQYF.

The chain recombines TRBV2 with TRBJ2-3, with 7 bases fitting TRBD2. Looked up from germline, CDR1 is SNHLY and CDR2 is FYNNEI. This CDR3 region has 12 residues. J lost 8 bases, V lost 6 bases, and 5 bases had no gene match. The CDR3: CASRVAGVTQYF. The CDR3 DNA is TGTGCCAGCAGAGTCGCGGGAGTTACGCAGTATTTT.

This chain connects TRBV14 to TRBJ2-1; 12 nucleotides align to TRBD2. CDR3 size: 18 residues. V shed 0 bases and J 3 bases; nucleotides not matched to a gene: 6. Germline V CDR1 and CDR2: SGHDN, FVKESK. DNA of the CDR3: TGTGCCAGCAGCCAAGAGAAACTAGCGGGAGGCCTCTACAATGAGCAGTTCTTC. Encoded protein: CASSQEKLAGGLYNEQFF.

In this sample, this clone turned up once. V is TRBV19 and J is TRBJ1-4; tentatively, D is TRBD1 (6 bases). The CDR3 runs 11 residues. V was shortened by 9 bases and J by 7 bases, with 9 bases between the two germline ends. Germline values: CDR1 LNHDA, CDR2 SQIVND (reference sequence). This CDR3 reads CARGQFEKLFF. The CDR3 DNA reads TGTGCCAGAGGACAGTTTGAAAAACTGTTTTTT.

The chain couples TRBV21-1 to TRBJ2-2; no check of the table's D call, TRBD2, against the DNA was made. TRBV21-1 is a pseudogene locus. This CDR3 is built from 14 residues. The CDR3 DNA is TGTGCCAGCAGCCAAAGGTCACGGGCCGGGGAGCTGTTTTTT. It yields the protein CASSQRSRAGELFF.

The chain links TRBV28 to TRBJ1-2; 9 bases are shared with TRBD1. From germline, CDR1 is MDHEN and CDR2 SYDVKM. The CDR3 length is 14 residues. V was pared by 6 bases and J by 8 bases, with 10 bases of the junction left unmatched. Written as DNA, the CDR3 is TGTGCCAGCAGCGAAGGGACAGGGATAGAGGGCTACACCTTC. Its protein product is CASSEGTGIEGYTF.

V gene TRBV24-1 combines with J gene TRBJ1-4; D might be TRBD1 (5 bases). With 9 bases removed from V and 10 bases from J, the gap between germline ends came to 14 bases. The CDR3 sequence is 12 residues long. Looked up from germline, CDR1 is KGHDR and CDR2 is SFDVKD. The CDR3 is CATSIGEGKLFF. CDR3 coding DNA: TGTGCCACCTCGATAGGGGAGGGAAAACTGTTTTTT.

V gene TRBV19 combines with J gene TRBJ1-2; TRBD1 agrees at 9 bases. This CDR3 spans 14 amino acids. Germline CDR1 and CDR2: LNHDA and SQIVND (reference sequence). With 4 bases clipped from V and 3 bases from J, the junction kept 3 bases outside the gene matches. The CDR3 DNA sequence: TGTGCCAGTAGTACCCGGACAGGGGACTATGGCTACACCTTC. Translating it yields CASSTRTGDYGYTF.

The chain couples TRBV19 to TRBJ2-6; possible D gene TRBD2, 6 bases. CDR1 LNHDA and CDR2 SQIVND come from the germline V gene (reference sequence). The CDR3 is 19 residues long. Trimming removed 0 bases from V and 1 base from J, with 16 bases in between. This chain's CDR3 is CASSIDLRRVYSGANVLTF. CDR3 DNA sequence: TGTGCCAGTAGTATAGATCTGAGGAGGGTATATTCTGGGGCCAACGTCCTGACTTTC.

CDR3 DNA: TGTGCCAGCAGCCCGGGACAGGGGATCTATGGCTACACCTTC. It translates to CASSPGQGIYGYTF. V and J are TRBV5-4 and TRBJ1-2, with TRBD1 matching 10 bases. The CDR3 has 14 amino acids. The germline V gene has CDR1 SGHNT and CDR2 YYREEE (reference sequence). The V gene end was trimmed by 4 bases and the J gene end by 4 bases; junction bases not matched to a gene: 4.